A single sample is the source of the 14 T cell receptor beta chains below, sequenced in a study of CD8+ T cells in alopecia areata. Reverse transcribed after extraction, RNA yielded cDNA as the sequencing template. Produced via immunoSEQ multiplex PCR; TCRdb's table is partial and in-frame only. The table has over 120,000 clones, about 59% seen once. Treatment here: oral pan-JAK inhibitor, 5-10 mg twice daily. This sample comprised CD8+ T cells sorted from blood, obtained at week 4, from a patient treated with tofacitinib. The receptors were sampled from a human donor with alopecia areata.

CDR3 coding DNA: TGTGCCAGCAGCTTCCTACGAGATGGAGAGGTCCCTATTTTCTATGGCTACACCTTC. This sequence encodes CASSFLRDGEVPIFYGYTF. This chain uses TRBV7-8 with TRBJ1-2; the D is unclear. CDR1 and CDR2 (germline): SGHVS, FQNEAQ. Trimming removed 3 bases at V and 4 bases at J, with 27 bases between. This CDR3 is built from 19 residues.

The chain couples TRBV2 to TRBJ2-1, with 8 nucleotides matching TRBD2. Germline CDR1 SNHLY, CDR2 FYNNEI. The V segment lost 8 bases and the J segment 9 bases; nucleotides outside the gene matches: 12. This CDR3 region has 14 residues. The CDR3 nucleotides read TGTGCCAGCGATCAGGCGGGGGGCCGGGGTGAGCAGTTCTTC. Residues: CASDQAGGRGEQFF. The full variable domain, completed using reference TRBV2 and TRBJ2-1, is EPEVTQTPSHQVTQMGQEVILRCVPISNHLYFYWYRQILGQKVEFLVSFYNNEISEKSEIFDDQFSVERPDGSNFTLKIRSTKLEDSAMYFCASDQAGGRGEQFFGPGTRLTVL.

In its sample, this clone was seen a few times. The genes are TRBV30 and TRBJ1-5; 7 bases match TRBD1. The CDR3 length is 15 residues. Germline-derived CDR1 and CDR2 are GTSNPN and SVGIG (reference sequence). Trimming at V came to 2 bases and at J to 4 bases, leaving 8 bases not matched to a gene. The CDR3 loop is CAWSSLGGENQPQHF. Written as DNA, the CDR3 is TGTGCCTGGAGTAGTCTAGGGGGCGAAAATCAGCCCCAGCATTTT.

Comment on this clone: One junction end does not reproduce the germline sequence, and a read error may be involved. The chain is built from TRBV29-1 and TRBJ1-1; no clear D gene. The CDR3 consists of 13 residues. The germline gives CDR1 SQVTM, CDR2 ANQGSEA. CDR3 DNA: TGCAGCGTTGAAGACTACTCGAACCCTGAAGCTTTCTTT. Protein product: CSVEDYSNPEAFF.

The table lists this clone with a few counts. The junction differs from germline at one of its ends, possibly a read error. This chain links TRBV7-9 with TRBJ1-1; D possibly corresponds to TRBD1 (6 bases). The length of the CDR3 is 13 residues. In germline, CDR1 is SEHNR, CDR2 FQNEAQ (reference sequence). The CDR3 is CASNRPGDTEAFF. The CDR3, as DNA: TGTGCCAGCAACAGACCGGGGGACACCGAAGCTTTCTTT.

The V call is TRBV30, the J call TRBJ1-2; D is uncertain. V dropped 1 base and J dropped 4 bases, with 10 bases sitting between them. Per the germline V gene, CDR1 is GTSNPN and CDR2 is SVGIG (reference sequence). This CDR3 region has 13 residues. The CDR3 protein is CAWSGTASYGYTF. In DNA form, the CDR3 reads TGTGCCTGGAGTGGGACGGCCAGCTATGGCTACACCTTC.

The genes are TRBV5-6 and TRBJ1-6, with TRBD1 as a possible D gene (6 bases). CDR3 length: 15 residues. V was clipped by 4 bases and J by 5 bases, with 13 bases between them. CDR1 SGHDT and CDR2 YYEEEE come from the germline V gene. CDR3 in amino acids: CASSHLRGNNSPLHF. CDR3 nucleotides: TGTGCCAGCAGCCACCTCAGGGGTAATAATTCACCCCTCCACTTT.

This chain uses TRBV30 with TRBJ1-2; 7 positions agree with TRBD1. The CDR3 covers 13 residues. The germline V gene has CDR1 GTSNPN and CDR2 SVGIG (reference sequence). J lost 6 bases, V lost 5 bases, and 9 bases had no gene match. The CDR3 region is CAWGQARLDGYTF. The CDR3 DNA follows: TGTGCCTGGGGACAGGCCAGACTAGATGGCTACACCTTC.

The chain employs TRBV7-9 and TRBJ1-6; D unresolved. This CDR3 has 15 residues. The V gene's germline CDR1 is SEHNR and CDR2 FQNEAQ (reference sequence). Trimming pared 4 bases from V and 6 bases from J, leaving 13 bases between. The CDR3 loop is CASSSPWATNSPLHF. In DNA form, the CDR3 reads TGTGCCAGCAGCTCCCCATGGGCCACTAATTCACCCCTCCACTTT.

This clone occurred a few times. The chain recombines TRBV1 with TRBJ1-2. TRBV1 is tagged as a pseudogene. The CDR3 runs to 14 residues. DNA for the CDR3: TGCACCAGCAGCCAAGATCGAGCAGCGCTTGGCTACACCTTC. Translation gives CTSSQDRAALGYTF.

As DNA, the CDR3 is TGTGCCAGCACCCGAATGGACGTTGAAGCTAACTATGGCTACACCTTC. The encoded protein is CASTRMDVEANYGYTF. The gene calls are TRBV2 and TRBJ1-2; unclear D gene. V was trimmed by 7 bases and J by 0 bases, leaving 18 bases between them. Germline V gene data show CDR1 as SNHLY and CDR2 as FYNNEI. There are 16 residues in the CDR3.

V and J are TRBV30 and TRBJ2-7; D assignment may be TRBD1 or TRBD2 (5 bases each). The CDR3 runs 12 residues. Trimming shortened V by 5 bases and J by 0 bases, and 8 bases separated the two germline ends. Germline CDR1 is GTSNPN and CDR2 is SVGIG (reference sequence). The CDR3, as DNA: TGTGCCTGGGGGGACGACTCCTACGAGCAGTACTTC. Residues: CAWGDDSYEQYF. Combining the CDR3 with reference TRBV30 and TRBJ2-7 gives the whole variable domain SQTIHQWPATLVQPVGSPLSLECTVEGTSNPNLYWYRQAAGRGLQLLFYSVGIGQISSEVPQNLSASRPQDRQFILSSKKLLLSDSGFYLCAWGDDSYEQYFGPGTRLTVT.

The chain uses TRBV30 and TRBJ1-1; D is unclear. The CDR3 spans 12 residues. The V end lost 3 bases, the J end lost 3 bases, and 8 bases lay between the germline ends. Germline V gene sequence: CDR1 GTSNPN, CDR2 SVGIG (reference sequence). The CDR3 here is CAWSPDDTEAFF. As DNA, the CDR3 is TGTGCCTGGAGCCCGGATGACACTGAAGCTTTCTTT.

CDR3 nucleotides: TGCGCCAGCAGCCAAGCTTTTCCAGGGGAAGAATCTGGGGCCAACGTCCTGACTTTC. Its translation is CASSQAFPGEESGANVLTF. The chain employs TRBV4-3 and TRBJ2-6; TRBD1 might be the D (6 bases). The V end lost 1 base, the J end lost 1 base, and 17 bases lay between the germline ends. CDR1 LGHNA and CDR2 YSLEER come from the germline V gene. The length of the CDR3 is 19 residues.